What follows are 32 T cell receptor beta chains derived from one specimen sequenced in a study of shared clonotypes between healthy human individuals. CD45RO negativity and positive selection for CCR7 defined naive CD8 cells, a population that excluded terminally differentiated effector memory CD45RA+ cells. Measured with immunoSEQ multiplex PCR; TCRdb has only the in-frame clones, and not every one. Here the sample spans about 1.9 million clones, around 93% being singletons. What was sequenced was naive CD8+ T cells from PBMCs. Every receptor here comes from a man aged 18 to 30 in good health. Some clones in this sample may be carry-over from other donors' samples.

The chain has TRBV28 and TRBJ2-7, with 7 bases identical to TRBD1. This CDR3 comprises 16 residues. From germline, CDR1 is MDHEN and CDR2 SYDVKM. V was clipped by 3 bases and J by 5 bases; unmatched bases: 13. CDR3 in DNA: TGTGCCAGCAGTTTGCGGGCCGGGACAGCAGCCCACGAGCAGTACTTC. As protein: CASSLRAGTAAHEQYF.

The genes are TRBV21-1 and TRBJ1-5; the table assigns TRBD1, which was not confirmed against the DNA. TRBV21-1 is described as a pseudogene. This CDR3 region has 14 residues. CDR3 loop: CASSRGPGNQPQHF. The CDR3 bases are TGTGCCAGCAGCCGAGGCCCAGGGAATCAGCCCCAGCATTTT.

V and J are TRBV7-9 and TRBJ2-3; 11 bases map to TRBD2. This CDR3 contains 17 residues. V was pared by 2 bases and J by 5 bases, with 9 bases of the junction left unmatched. Germline CDR1 is SEHNR and CDR2 is FQNEAQ (reference sequence). CDR3 sequence: CASSLLMVSGREDTQYF. The DNA for the CDR3 is TGTGCCAGCAGCTTACTGATGGTTAGCGGGAGGGAAGATACGCAGTATTTT. The full variable domain, rest sourced from reference TRBV7-9 and TRBJ2-3, is DTGVSQNPRHKITKRGQNVTFRCDPISEHNRLYWYRQTLGQGPEFLTYFQNEAQLEKSRLLSDRFSAERPKGSFSTLEIQRTEQGDSAMYLCASSLLMVSGREDTQYFGPGTRLTVL.

The chain carries TRBV6-1 and TRBJ2-1; tentatively, D is TRBD2 (5 bases). The CDR3 loop spans 15 amino acids. Germline V lookup: CDR1 MNHNS, CDR2 SASEGT. Deletions cut 1 base from V and 5 bases from J, with 12 bases between. The DNA of the CDR3 is TGTGCCAGCAGTGAAGGGCGGGCGACAAACAATGAGCAGTTCTTC. Protein: CASSEGRATNNEQFF.

The rearrangement links TRBV27 to TRBJ2-1, with a weak D call TRBD2 (5 bases). Trimming cost V 3 bases and J 1 base, with 13 bases left between them. Germline assignment: CDR1 MNHEY and CDR2 SMNVEV (reference sequence). CDR3 length: 16 amino acids. The CDR3: CASSFYSGLSYNEQFF. In DNA, the CDR3 is TGTGCCAGCAGTTTCTACAGCGGACTTTCCTACAATGAGCAGTTCTTC.

This clone was counted a single time. Other nucleotide sequences from this sample produce the same CDR3. The CDR3 DNA follows: TGTGCCAGCAGCCCACCTCGGGCGGGAAGCACAGATACGCAGTATTTT. Translated: CASSPPRAGSTDTQYF. The chain recombines TRBV7-9 with TRBJ2-3, with D possibly matching TRBD2 (6 bases). V lost 5 bases and J lost 0, with 15 bases in between. The CDR3 runs to 16 residues. The germline gives CDR1 SEHNR, CDR2 FQNEAQ (reference sequence).

This chain links TRBV10-1 with TRBJ1-1; no clear D. The CDR3 contains 14 residues. Trimming shortened V by 5 bases and J by 6 bases, and 16 bases separated the two germline ends. The germline gives CDR1 WNHNN, CDR2 SYGVQD (reference sequence). The CDR3 reads CASSRDTARSEAFF. The CDR3 nucleotides are TGCGCCAGCAGTCGAGACACCGCCAGGTCTGAAGCTTTCTTT.

The chain couples TRBV9 to TRBJ2-1; D call uncertain. Deletions cut 3 bases from V and 9 bases from J, with 10 bases between. The V gene's germline CDR1 is SGDLS and CDR2 YYNGEE. The length of the CDR3 is 12 residues. This CDR3 is CASSADQTEQFF. The CDR3 nucleotides are TGTGCCAGCAGCGCCGACCAGACTGAGCAGTTCTTC. The full variable domain, completed using reference TRBV9 and TRBJ2-1, is DSGVTQTPKHLITATGQRVTLRCSPRSGDLSVYWYQQSLDQGLQFLIQYYNGEERAKGNILERFSAQQFPDLHSELNLSSLELGDSALYFCASSADQTEQFFGPGTRLTVL.

Details on this clone: Other DNA sequences in the sample encode the same CDR3. J is TRBJ1-5 and V is TRBV28; D gene ambiguous. V lost 2 bases and J lost 1, with 6 bases in between. The CDR3 length is 14 residues. CDR1 is MDHEN and CDR2 is SYDVKM in the germline V gene. CDR3 in DNA: TGTGCCAGCAGTTTAAGGTCCAGCAATCAGCCCCAGCATTTT. It translates to CASSLRSSNQPQHF.

This CDR3 reads CASSALEYTGELFF. The CDR3 DNA reads TGTGCCAGCAGCGCACTAGAGTACACCGGGGAGCTGTTTTTT. J is TRBJ2-2 and V is TRBV11-1; TRBD2 is a possible D gene (5 bases). V lost 5 bases and J lost 3, with 10 bases in between. This CDR3 is built from 14 residues. Germline V gene data show CDR1 as SGHAT and CDR2 as FQDESV (reference sequence).

The chain uses TRBV7-9 and TRBJ2-7; no clear D gene. The CDR3 is made up of 16 amino acids. Trimming removed 2 bases from V and 3 bases from J, with 17 bases in between. Looked up from germline, CDR1 is SEHNR and CDR2 is FQNEAQ (reference sequence). The DNA for the CDR3 is TGTGCCAGCAGCTTATCAGCTCCCCGGCCGTTCTACGAGCAGTACTTC. Its protein product is CASSLSAPRPFYEQYF.

This sequence joins TRBV30 and TRBJ1-2, with D perhaps matching TRBD1 (5 bases). The CDR3 loop spans 15 amino acids. V gave up 0 bases and J gave up 4 bases, with 15 bases separating them. Germline CDR1 reads GTSNPN; CDR2 reads SVGIG (reference sequence). The CDR3 DNA sequence: TGTGCCTGGAGTGTACTTAGGGACCTAACCTATGGCTACACCTTC. It codes for CAWSVLRDLTYGYTF.

V is TRBV5-6 and J is TRBJ2-6, with 9 bases aligning to TRBD1. From germline, CDR1 is SGHDT and CDR2 YYEEEE. The junction had 5 bases not matched to a gene; V was cut back by 4 bases and J by 0 bases. This CDR3 has 17 amino acids. CDR3 in DNA: TGTGCCAGCAGCAGGGGACAGGGACTCTCTGGGGCCAACGTCCTGACTTTC. It specifies CASSRGQGLSGANVLTF.

V usage is TRBV7-6 and J usage is TRBJ1-1, with D possibly matching TRBD1 (6 bases). This CDR3 is 12 amino acids long. Deletions cut 5 bases from V and 6 bases from J, with 10 bases between. Germline lookup yields CDR1 SGHVS and CDR2 FNYEAQ. This CDR3 is CASSTGSAEAFF. As DNA, the CDR3 is TGTGCCAGCAGCACAGGGAGCGCTGAAGCTTTCTTT.

The V call is TRBV5-6, the J call TRBJ2-1, with D tentatively TRBD1 or TRBD2 (5 bases each). The CDR3 runs 15 residues. Germline V gene lookup returns CDR1 SGHDT and CDR2 YYEEEE. V shed 0 bases and J shed 9 bases, with 16 bases lying between them. The CDR3 region has the DNA TGTGCCAGCAGCTTGGGAGGAGGACACCAGGTTGAGCAGTTCTTC. Its protein is CASSLGGGHQVEQFF.

The chain joins TRBV30 to TRBJ2-1; 9 bases are a match to TRBD2. CDR1 GTSNPN and CDR2 SVGIG come from the germline V gene (reference sequence). The V segment lost 0 bases and the J segment 0 bases; nucleotides outside the gene matches: 12. The CDR3 is 19 amino acids. The CDR3 reads CAWSVLVRFSGSSYNEQFF. The CDR3 coding sequence is TGTGCCTGGAGTGTCCTCGTTCGGTTTAGCGGGAGCTCCTACAATGAGCAGTTCTTC. Together with reference TRBV30 and TRBJ2-1, the CDR3 gives the full variable domain: SQTIHQWPATLVQPVGSPLSLECTVEGTSNPNLYWYRQAAGRGLQLLFYSVGIGQISSEVPQNLSASRPQDRQFILSSKKLLLSDSGFYLCAWSVLVRFSGSSYNEQFFGPGTRLTVL.

The V gene is TRBV19, the J gene TRBJ1-4; D possibly corresponds to TRBD1 (5 bases). Looked up from germline, CDR1 is LNHDA and CDR2 is SQIVND (reference sequence). Trimming took 7 bases from V and 7 from J, leaving 16 bases between them. The CDR3 totals 14 residues. As DNA, the CDR3 is TGTGCCAGTACCCTTGACAGCGGTGGTGAAAAACTGTTTTTT. Its protein is CASTLDSGGEKLFF.

This rearrangement joins TRBV5-1 to TRBJ1-1; no firm D call. Germline CDR1 SGHRS, CDR2 YFSETQ. The V and J ends lost 3 bases and 5 bases respectively, with 14 bases between them. The length of the CDR3 is 14 residues. The CDR3 loop is CASSSARGGTEAFF. DNA of the CDR3: TGCGCCAGCAGCTCGGCCCGGGGAGGAACTGAAGCTTTCTTT.

The chain carries TRBV28 and TRBJ2-6; TRBD1 aligns across 7 bases. Losses at the gene ends were 4 bases for V and 2 bases for J; bases not matched to a gene: 5. This CDR3 has 16 amino acids. Germline assignment: CDR1 MDHEN and CDR2 SYDVKM. The CDR3 sequence: CASSSRGLAGANVLTF. As DNA, the CDR3 is TGTGCCAGCAGTTCAAGGGGGCTAGCTGGGGCCAACGTCCTGACTTTC.

The J gene is TRBJ2-1, the V gene TRBV9; D unresolved. The V end lost 4 bases, the J end lost 5 bases, and 10 bases lay between the germline ends. The germline V gene has CDR1 SGDLS and CDR2 YYNGEE. CDR3 length: 13 residues. The CDR3 loop is CASSLLRNNEQFF. The CDR3 bases are TGTGCCAGCAGCCTACTGCGAAACAATGAGCAGTTCTTC.

This clone was counted a single time. The chain combines TRBV7-2 with TRBJ2-5, with TRBD1 as a possible D gene (6 bases). The CDR3 is made up of 16 amino acids. Between the trimmed V and J ends, which lost 6 bases and 1 base, there was a span of 18 bases. Per the germline V gene, CDR1 is SGHTA and CDR2 is FQGNSA. The CDR3 reads CASSRGQSLLQETQYF. Here the CDR3 DNA reads TGTGCCAGCAGTCGTGGACAGTCATTACTCCAAGAGACCCAGTACTTC.

This chain connects TRBV30 to TRBJ1-3; D gene unclear. In germline, CDR1 is GTSNPN, CDR2 SVGIG (reference sequence). Trimming left V 3 bases short and J 4 bases short, with 10 bases between. The CDR3 consists of 13 residues. The CDR3 DNA reads as TGTGCCTGGAGCGGTGTTTTGGGAAACACCATATATTTT. Its protein is CAWSGVLGNTIYF.

The chain is built from TRBV6-9 and TRBJ2-1; D may be TRBD1 (7 bases). The CDR3 has 15 residues. V lost 5 bases, J lost 8 bases, and 19 bases lay in between. The germline CDR1 and CDR2 sequences are MNHGY and SVAAGI. The CDR3 loop is CASSPSEGAGDEQFF. The CDR3 DNA reads TGTGCCAGCAGTCCTTCGGAGGGGGCTGGGGATGAGCAGTTCTTC.

The chain combines TRBV5-6 with TRBJ1-4; the D is unclear. Germline V gives CDR1 SGHDT, CDR2 YYEEEE. CDR3 size: 15 residues. The V end was cut by 0 bases, the J end by 5 bases, with 11 bases between. The CDR3: CASSLATRGNEKLFF. The CDR3 DNA sequence: TGTGCCAGCAGCTTGGCCACACGGGGAAATGAAAAACTGTTTTTT.

For this clone: Other DNA sequences in the same sample also yield this CDR3. V usage is TRBV5-1 and J usage is TRBJ2-7; D is unclear. Germline CDR1 and CDR2: SGHRS and YFSETQ. V lost 0 bases, J lost 2 bases, and 3 bases lay in between. This CDR3 has 12 amino acids. This CDR3 reads CASSLGTYEQYF. The DNA of the CDR3 is TGCGCCAGCAGCTTGGGTACCTACGAGCAGTACTTC.

This clone was detected only once. Other nucleotide sequences from this sample produce the same CDR3. CDR3 bases: TGTGCCAGCAGCGTAGGCAGGAACACCGGGGAGCTGTTTTTT. The encoded protein is CASSVGRNTGELFF. The chain recombines TRBV9 with TRBJ2-2; D not certain. CDR3 length: 14 amino acids. V lost 0 bases and J 1 base, leaving 4 bases between the germline ends. Germline V gene sequence: CDR1 SGDLS, CDR2 YYNGEE. The entire variable domain, with the rest obtained from reference TRBV9 and TRBJ2-2, is as follows: DSGVTQTPKHLITATGQRVTLRCSPRSGDLSVYWYQQSLDQGLQFLIQYYNGEERAKGNILERFSAQQFPDLHSELNLSSLELGDSALYFCASSVGRNTGELFFGEGSRLTVL.

The genes are TRBV27 and TRBJ2-1; tentative D call: TRBD1 (6 bases). V lost 4 bases and J 6 bases, leaving 10 bases between the germline ends. The CDR3 runs 13 residues. Germline V gene lookup returns CDR1 MNHEY and CDR2 SMNVEV (reference sequence). The CDR3 nucleotides read TGTGCCAGCAGTTCACAGGGATTCAATGAGCAGTTCTTC. It yields the protein CASSSQGFNEQFF.

The chain combines TRBV7-2 with TRBJ2-7, with 7 bases lining up with TRBD2. Germline V gives CDR1 SGHTA, CDR2 FQGNSA. Unmatched junction bases numbered 5, after V lost 0 bases and J lost 0 bases. The CDR3 has 16 residues. Written as DNA, the CDR3 is TGTGCCAGCAGCTTAGCGACGACTAGCCCCTCCTACGAGCAGTACTTC. Protein: CASSLATTSPSYEQYF.

V gene TRBV11-3 combines with J gene TRBJ2-1, with 7 bases lining up with TRBD2. With 6 bases clipped from V and 2 bases from J, the junction kept 10 bases outside the gene matches. Germline V gene lookup returns CDR1 SGHNT and CDR2 YENEEA. This CDR3 has 16 amino acids. The CDR3 DNA reads as TGTGCCAGCAGTCCCCAGAGCGGGACTACCTACAATGAGCAGTTCTTC. Its translation: CASSPQSGTTYNEQFF. Full variable domain (missing parts from reference TRBV11-3 and TRBJ2-1): EAGVVQSPRYKIIEKKQPVAFWCNPISGHNTLYWYLQNLGQGPELLIRYENEEAVDDSQLPKDRFSAERLKGVDSTLKIQPAELGDSAVYLCASSPQSGTTYNEQFFGPGTRLTVL.

The chain uses TRBV6-6 and TRBJ2-7; 12 nucleotides line up with TRBD2. The junction had 1 base not matched to a gene; V was cut back by 4 bases and J by 0 bases. This CDR3 contains 15 residues. In germline, CDR1 is MNHNY, CDR2 SVGAGI (reference sequence). The CDR3 reads CASSSTSGSSYEQYF. Written as DNA, the CDR3 is TGTGCCAGCAGTTCGACTAGCGGGAGCTCCTACGAGCAGTACTTC.

The chain links TRBV30 to TRBJ2-7, with no clear D. This CDR3 has 12 amino acids. Germline loops: CDR1 GTSNPN, CDR2 SVGIG (reference sequence). V gave up 1 base and J gave up 3 bases, with 7 bases separating them. CDR3 residues: CAWSGHYYEQYF. As DNA, the CDR3 is TGTGCCTGGAGTGGACACTACTACGAGCAGTACTTC.

This clone was seen once. In the same sample, other DNA sequences code for this CDR3. The chain uses TRBV7-9 and TRBJ2-3, with D perhaps matching TRBD1 (6 bases). The CDR3 has 15 amino acids. The V and J ends lost 5 bases and 3 bases respectively, with 15 bases between them. Per the germline V gene, CDR1 is SEHNR and CDR2 is FQNEAQ (reference sequence). The CDR3 is CASSPQGHLTDTQYF. In DNA form, the CDR3 reads TGTGCCAGCAGCCCCCAGGGACACTTAACAGATACGCAGTATTTT.